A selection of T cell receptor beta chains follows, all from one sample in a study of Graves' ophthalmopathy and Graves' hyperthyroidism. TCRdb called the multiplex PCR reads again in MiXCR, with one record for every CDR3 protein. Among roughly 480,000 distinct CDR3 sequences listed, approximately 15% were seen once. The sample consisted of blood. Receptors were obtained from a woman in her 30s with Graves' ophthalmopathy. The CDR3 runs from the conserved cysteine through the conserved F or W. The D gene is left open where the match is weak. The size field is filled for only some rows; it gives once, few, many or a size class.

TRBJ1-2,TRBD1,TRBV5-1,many,CASSYKTGDYGYTF,TGCGCCAGCAGCTACAAGACAGGGGATTATGGCTACACCTTC
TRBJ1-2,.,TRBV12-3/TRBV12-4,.,CASSTRWYGYTF,TGTGCCAGCAGTACCCGATGGTACGGCTACACCTTC
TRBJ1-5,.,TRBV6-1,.,CASRKSGLSGRQPQHF,TGTGCCAGCAGAAAGTCAGGACTCTCTGGGAGGCAGCCCCAGCATTTT
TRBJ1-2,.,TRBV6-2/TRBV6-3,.,CASSPAGRSNYGYTF,TGTGCCAGCAGTCCCGCGGGCAGATCTAACTATGGCTACACCTTC
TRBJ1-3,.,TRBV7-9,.,CASRPTLSSGNTIYF,TGTGCCAGCAGACCTACCCTGAGCTCTGGAAACACCATATATTTT
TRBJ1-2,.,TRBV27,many,CASSEGNRYGYTF,TGTGCCAGCAGTGAAGGGAACCGCTATGGCTACACCTTC
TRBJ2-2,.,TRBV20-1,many,CSAYQTGEGTGELFF,TGCAGTGCATACCAGACAGGGGAGGGCACCGGGGAGCTGTTTTTT
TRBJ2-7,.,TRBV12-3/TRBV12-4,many,CASSLVPQALGRYF,TGTGCCAGCAGTTTAGTGCCCCAAGCTCTAGGTCGGTACTTC
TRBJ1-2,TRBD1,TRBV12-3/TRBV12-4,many,CASSRQGIDYGYTF,TGTGCCAGCAGCCGACAGGGAATCGACTATGGCTACACCTTC
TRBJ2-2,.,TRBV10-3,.,CADSGTYSPNTGELFF,TGTGCCGATTCCGGGACATATTCCCCGAACACCGGGGAGCTGTTTTTT
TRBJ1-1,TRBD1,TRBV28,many,CASSSDREDTEAFF,TGTGCCAGCAGTTCGGACAGGGAGGACACTGAAGCTTTCTTT
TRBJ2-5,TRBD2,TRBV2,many,CASSEIVAGPTQYF,TGTGCCAGCAGTGAAATTGTAGCGGGGCCGACCCAGTACTTC
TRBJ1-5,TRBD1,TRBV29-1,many,CSGGQGAGQPQHF,TGCAGCGGGGGACAGGGGGCGGGTCAGCCCCAGCATTTT
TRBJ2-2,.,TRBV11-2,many,CASSLGVATGLNTGELFF,TGTGCCAGCAGCTTAGGGGTCGCTACGGGCCTGAACACCGGGGAGCTGTTTTTT
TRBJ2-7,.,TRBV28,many,CASSWEAFTSPYEQYF,TGTGCCAGCAGTTGGGAAGCCTTCACTAGCCCCTACGAGCAGTACTTC
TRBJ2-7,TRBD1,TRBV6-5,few,CASSYRMTGGYEQYF,TGTGCCAGCAGTTACCGAATGACAGGGGGTTACGAGCAGTACTTC
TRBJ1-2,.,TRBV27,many,CASSETGFYGYTF,TGTGCCAGCAGTGAAACAGGGTTCTATGGCTACACCTTC
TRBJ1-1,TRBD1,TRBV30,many,CAWSLRDRGLTEAFF,TGTGCCTGGAGTTTAAGAGACAGGGGTTTGACTGAAGCTTTCTTT
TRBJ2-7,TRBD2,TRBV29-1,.,CSVGLAGINYEQYF,TGCAGCGTTGGTCTAGCGGGAATTAACTACGAGCAGTACTTC
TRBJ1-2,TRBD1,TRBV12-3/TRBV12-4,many,CASSPTGGARRSYGYTF,TGTGCCAGCAGTCCAACAGGGGGCGCGAGGAGGAGCTATGGCTACACCTTC
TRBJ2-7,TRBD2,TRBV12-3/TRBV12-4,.,CASIGGDEQYF,TGTGCCAGCATCGGGGGGGATGAGCAGTACTTC
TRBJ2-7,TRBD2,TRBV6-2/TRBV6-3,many,CASSYGTSGYEQYF,TGTGCCAGCAGTTACGGGACTAGCGGGTACGAGCAGTACTTC
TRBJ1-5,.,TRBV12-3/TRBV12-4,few,CASSGRKQPQHF,TGTGCCAGCAGCGGGCGTAAGCAGCCCCAGCATTTT
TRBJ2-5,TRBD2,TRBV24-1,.,CATEGLAGDVAETQYF,TGTGCCACCGAGGGACTAGCGGGAGATGTCGCAGAGACCCAGTACTTC
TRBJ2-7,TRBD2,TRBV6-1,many,CASRVREGSYEQYF,TGTGCCAGCAGAGTGCGGGAGGGTTCCTACGAGCAGTACTTC
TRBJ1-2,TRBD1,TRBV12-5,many,CASGETTGNYGYTF,TGTGCTAGTGGCGAAACGACAGGGAACTATGGCTACACCTTC
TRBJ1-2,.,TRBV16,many,CASSQFPDYGYTF,TGTGCCAGCAGCCAATTCCCAGACTATGGCTACACCTTC
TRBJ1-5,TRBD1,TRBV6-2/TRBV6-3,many,CASSYDGQDSNQPQHF,TGTGCCAGCAGTTACGACGGACAGGATAGCAATCAGCCCCAGCATTTT
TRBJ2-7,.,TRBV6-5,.,CASSSGTEKPYEQYF,TGTGCCAGCAGTTCAGGGACTGAAAAGCCCTACGAGCAGTACTTC
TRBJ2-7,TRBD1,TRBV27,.,CASSYTGGGPGEQYF,TGTGCCAGCAGCTATACAGGGGGAGGCCCCGGCGAGCAGTACTTC
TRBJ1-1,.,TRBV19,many,CASSTPLGDRTEAFF,TGTGCCAGTAGTACCCCTCTTGGGGACCGCACTGAAGCTTTCTTT
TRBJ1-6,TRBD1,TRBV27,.,CASSYGDREDSPLHF,TGTGCCAGCAGCTATGGGGACAGGGAAGATTCACCCCTCCACTTT
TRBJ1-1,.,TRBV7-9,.,CASTPGVKSNTEAFF,TGTGCCAGCACTCCGGGGGTCAAATCGAACACTGAAGCTTTCTTT
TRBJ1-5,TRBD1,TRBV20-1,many,CSARDRTGGERQPQHF,TGCAGTGCTAGAGATCGGACAGGGGGCGAACGTCAGCCCCAGCATTTT
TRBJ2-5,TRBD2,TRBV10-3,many,CAISSTSGGGETQYF,TGTGCCATCAGCTCGACTAGCGGGGGGGGCGAGACCCAGTACTTC
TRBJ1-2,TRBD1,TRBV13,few,CASSLGAGGIYGYTF,TGTGCCAGCAGCTTAGGGGCAGGGGGAATCTATGGCTACACCTTC
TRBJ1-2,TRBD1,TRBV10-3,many,CAISEGTGGVYGYTF,TGTGCCATCAGTGAAGGGACAGGGGGTGTCTATGGCTACACCTTC